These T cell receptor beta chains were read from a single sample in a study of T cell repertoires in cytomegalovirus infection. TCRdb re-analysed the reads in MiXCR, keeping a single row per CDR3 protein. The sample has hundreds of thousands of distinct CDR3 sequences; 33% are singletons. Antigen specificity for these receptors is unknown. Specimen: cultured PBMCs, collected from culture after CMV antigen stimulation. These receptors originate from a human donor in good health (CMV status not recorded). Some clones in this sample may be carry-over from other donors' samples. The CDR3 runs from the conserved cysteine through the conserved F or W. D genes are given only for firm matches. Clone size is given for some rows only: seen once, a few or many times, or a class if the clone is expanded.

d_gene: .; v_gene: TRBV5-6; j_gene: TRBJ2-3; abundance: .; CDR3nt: TGTGCCAGCAGCTTGACAACCCACGATACGCAGTATTTT; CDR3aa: CASSLTTHDTQYF
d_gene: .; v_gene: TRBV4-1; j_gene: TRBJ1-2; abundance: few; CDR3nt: TGCGCCAGCAGCCAAGATGCCAGGGGATTTTATGGCTACACCTTC; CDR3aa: CASSQDARGFYGYTF
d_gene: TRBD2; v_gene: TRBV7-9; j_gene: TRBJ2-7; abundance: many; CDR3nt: TGTGCCAGCAGCCCAGACAGCGGGACGCCCTACGAGCAGTACTTC; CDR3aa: CASSPDSGTPYEQYF
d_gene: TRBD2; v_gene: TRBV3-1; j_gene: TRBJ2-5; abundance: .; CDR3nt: TGTGCCAGCAGCGTGTACCCCGGGGGGGCCGCGGAGACCCAGTACTTC; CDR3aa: CASSVYPGGAAETQYF
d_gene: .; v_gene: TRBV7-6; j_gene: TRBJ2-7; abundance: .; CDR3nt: TGTGCCAGCAGCGCAAGCGGCGACACGGAGCAGTACTTC; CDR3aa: CASSASGDTEQYF
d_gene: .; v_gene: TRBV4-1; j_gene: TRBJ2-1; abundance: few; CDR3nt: TGCGCCAGCAGCCAAGAAAGACCAGATAAGCAGTTCTTC; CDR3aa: CASSQERPDKQFF
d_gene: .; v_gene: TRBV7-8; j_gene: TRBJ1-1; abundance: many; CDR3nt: TGTGCCAGCAGCTTATGGTCGGGGCTCCGACCCCGGAACACTGAAGCTTTCTTT; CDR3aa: CASSLWSGLRPRNTEAFF
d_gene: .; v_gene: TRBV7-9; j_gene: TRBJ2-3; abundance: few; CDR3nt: TGTGCCAGCAGCTTAGTGGTTACCTCTAGCACAGATACGCAGTATTTT; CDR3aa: CASSLVVTSSTDTQYF
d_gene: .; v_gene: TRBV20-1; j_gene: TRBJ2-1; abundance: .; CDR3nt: TGCAGTGCTAGACAGGACAGCCAGATAGAGCAGTTCTTC; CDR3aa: CSARQDSQIEQFF
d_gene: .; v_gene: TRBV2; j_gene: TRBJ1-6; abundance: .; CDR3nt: TGTGCCACCGCGAGGGGCCGTAGCTCCTATAATTCACCCCTCCACTTT; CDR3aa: CATARGRSSYNSPLHF
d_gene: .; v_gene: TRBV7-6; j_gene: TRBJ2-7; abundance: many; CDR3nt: TGTGCCAGCAGCTTAGCCTTGGCACAGGGCTACGAGCAGTACTTC; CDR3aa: CASSLALAQGYEQYF
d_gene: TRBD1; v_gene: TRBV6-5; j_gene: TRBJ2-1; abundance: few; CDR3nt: TGTGCCAGCAGTCCCCAGGGGGCCCTTTACAATGAGCAGTTCTTC; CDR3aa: CASSPQGALYNEQFF
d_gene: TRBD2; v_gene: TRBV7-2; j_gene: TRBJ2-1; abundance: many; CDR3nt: TGTGCCAGCAGCTTACTGGGACTAGCGGGTTACAATGAGCAGTTCTTC; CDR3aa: CASSLLGLAGYNEQFF
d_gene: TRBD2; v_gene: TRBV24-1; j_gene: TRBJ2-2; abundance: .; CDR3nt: TGTGCCACCAGTGACCCGACTAGCGGGAGGATCGGGGAGCTGTTTTTT; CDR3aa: CATSDPTSGRIGELFF
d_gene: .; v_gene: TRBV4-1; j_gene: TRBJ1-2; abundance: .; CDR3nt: TGCGCCAGCAGCCAACCAACCGGGACCCCCTATGGCTACACCTTC; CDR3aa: CASSQPTGTPYGYTF
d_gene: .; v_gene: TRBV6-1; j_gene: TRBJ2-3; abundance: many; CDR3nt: TGTGCCAGCAGTGAAATGGCGGGGAGCACAGATACGCAGTATTTT; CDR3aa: CASSEMAGSTDTQYF
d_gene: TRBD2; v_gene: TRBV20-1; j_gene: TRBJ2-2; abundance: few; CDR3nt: TGCAGTGCTAGGCCGGGACTAGCGCAGTACACCGGGGAGCTGTTTTTT; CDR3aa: CSARPGLAQYTGELFF
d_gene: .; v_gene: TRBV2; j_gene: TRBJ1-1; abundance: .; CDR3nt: TGTGCCAGGGGTGCGGCAGGCGGCACTGAAGCTTTCTTT; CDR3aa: CARGAAGGTEAFF
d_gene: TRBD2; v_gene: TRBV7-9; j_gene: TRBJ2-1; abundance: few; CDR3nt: TGTGCCAGCAGCCCCCCGGTGGGGAGCGGGGGGATCAATGAGCAGTTCTTC; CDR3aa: CASSPPVGSGGINEQFF
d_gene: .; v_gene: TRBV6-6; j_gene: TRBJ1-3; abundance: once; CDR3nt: TGTGCCAGCAGTTACGTAGGTGCATACGGAAACACCATATATTTT; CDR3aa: CASSYVGAYGNTIYF
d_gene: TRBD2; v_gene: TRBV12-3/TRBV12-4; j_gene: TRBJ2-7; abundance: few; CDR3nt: TGTGCCAGCAGGATCGGACTAGCGGGAGTGGGCGAGCAGTACTTC; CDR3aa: CASRIGLAGVGEQYF
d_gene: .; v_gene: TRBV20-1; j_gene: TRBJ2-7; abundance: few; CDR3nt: TGCAGTGGGTCGGACAGAACTTACGAGCAGTACTTC; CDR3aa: CSGSDRTYEQYF
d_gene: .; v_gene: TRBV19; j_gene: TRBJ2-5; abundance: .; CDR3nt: TGTGCCAGTAGTATAGATCACTTCGGGGCCCAAGAGACCCAGTACTTC; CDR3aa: CASSIDHFGAQETQYF
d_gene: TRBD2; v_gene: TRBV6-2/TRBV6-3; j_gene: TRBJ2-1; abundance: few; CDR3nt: TGTGCCAGCAGAATGAGGGGGGCGGGAGGACCCCTATACAATGAGCAGTTCTTC; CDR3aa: CASRMRGAGGPLYNEQFF
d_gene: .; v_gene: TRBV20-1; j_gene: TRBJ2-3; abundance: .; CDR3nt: TGCAGTGCTAGAGTGGGGGCCGGAGATACGCAGTATTTT; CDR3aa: CSARVGAGDTQYF
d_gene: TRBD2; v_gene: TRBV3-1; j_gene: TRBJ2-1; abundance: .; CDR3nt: TGTGCCAGCAGCCAGTGGGAGGGGAACAATGAGCAGTTCTTC; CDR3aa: CASSQWEGNNEQFF
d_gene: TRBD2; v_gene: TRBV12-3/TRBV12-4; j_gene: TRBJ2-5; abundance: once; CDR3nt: TGTGCCAGCAGTTTGGCAGCGGGGGAAGAGACCCAGTACTTC; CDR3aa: CASSLAAGEETQYF
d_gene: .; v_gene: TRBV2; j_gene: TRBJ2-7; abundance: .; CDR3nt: TGTGCCAGCAGTGAAGACGGGGGAAGGGGCGAGCAGTACTTC; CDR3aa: CASSEDGGRGEQYF
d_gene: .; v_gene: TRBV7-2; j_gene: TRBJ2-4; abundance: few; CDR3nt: TGTGCCAGCAGCCAACCCCGCGCAGGGCCGGTGAACATTCAGTACTTC; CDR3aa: CASSQPRAGPVNIQYF
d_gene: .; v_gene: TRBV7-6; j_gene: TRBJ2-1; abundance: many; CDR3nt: TGTGCCAGCAGCCAATTGGGATGGACAGACAATGAGCAGTTCTTC; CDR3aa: CASSQLGWTDNEQFF
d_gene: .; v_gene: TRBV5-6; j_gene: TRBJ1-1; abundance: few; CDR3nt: TGTGCCAGCAGCCAGCGCTGGTTTCTGGGTTCTGAAGCTTTCTTT; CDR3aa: CASSQRWFLGSEAFF
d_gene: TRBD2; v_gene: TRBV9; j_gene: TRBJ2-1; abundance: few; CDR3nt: TGTGCCAGCAGCGTTTGGGCTAGCGGGGGCAATGAGCAGTTCTTC; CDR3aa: CASSVWASGGNEQFF
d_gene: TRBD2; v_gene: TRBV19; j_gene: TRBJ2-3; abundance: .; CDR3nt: TGTGCCAGTAGACTAGCGTCGGGGAGTGATACGCAGTATTTT; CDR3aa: CASRLASGSDTQYF
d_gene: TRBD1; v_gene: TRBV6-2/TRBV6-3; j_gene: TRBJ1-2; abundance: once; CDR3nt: TGTGCCAGCAGTCCCCATACAGGGGATGGCTACACCTTC; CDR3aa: CASSPHTGDGYTF
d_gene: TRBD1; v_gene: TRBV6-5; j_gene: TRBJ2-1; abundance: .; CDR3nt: TGTGCCAGCAGGAGGCCGGGACAGAACAATGAGCAGTTCTTC; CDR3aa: CASRRPGQNNEQFF
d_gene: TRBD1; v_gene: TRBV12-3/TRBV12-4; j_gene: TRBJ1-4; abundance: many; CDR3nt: TGTGCCAGCAGCCCGGGACAGTATAATGAAAAACTGTTTTTT; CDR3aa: CASSPGQYNEKLFF
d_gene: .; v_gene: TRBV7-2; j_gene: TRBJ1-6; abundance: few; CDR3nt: TGTGCCAGCAGCTTAGTGCCCGGGGGCTATAATTCACCCCTCCACTTT; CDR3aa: CASSLVPGGYNSPLHF
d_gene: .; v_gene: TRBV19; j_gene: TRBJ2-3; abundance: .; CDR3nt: TGTGCCAGTACCCCTGGGTCAGATACGCAGTATTTT; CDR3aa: CASTPGSDTQYF
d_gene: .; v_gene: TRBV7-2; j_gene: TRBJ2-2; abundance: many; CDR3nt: TGTGCCAGCAGCTTAGGGGCGCCGGGGGCCGGGGAGCTGTTTTTT; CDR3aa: CASSLGAPGAGELFF
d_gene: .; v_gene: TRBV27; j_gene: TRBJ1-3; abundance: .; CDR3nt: TGTGCCAGCAGTTTTAGGTGGTCCTCTGGAAACACCATATATTTT; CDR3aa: CASSFRWSSGNTIYF
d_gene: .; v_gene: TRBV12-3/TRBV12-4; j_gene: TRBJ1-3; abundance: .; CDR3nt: TGTGCCAGCAGCTCGACATACTCTGGAAACACCATATATTTT; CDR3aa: CASSSTYSGNTIYF
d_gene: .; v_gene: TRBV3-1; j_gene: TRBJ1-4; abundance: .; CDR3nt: TGTGCCAGCAGCGTCGCCCCGGGTCGCGGCTCTGAAAAACTGTTTTTT; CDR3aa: CASSVAPGRGSEKLFF
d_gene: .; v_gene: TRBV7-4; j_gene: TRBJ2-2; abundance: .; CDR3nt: TGTGCCAGCAGCTTAGTATTGACCGGGGAGCTGTTTTTT; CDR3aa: CASSLVLTGELFF
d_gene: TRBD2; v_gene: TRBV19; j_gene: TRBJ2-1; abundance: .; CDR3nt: TGTGCCAGTAACCTCGGGCGGGAGGGCTACAATGAGCAGTTCTTC; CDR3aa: CASNLGREGYNEQFF
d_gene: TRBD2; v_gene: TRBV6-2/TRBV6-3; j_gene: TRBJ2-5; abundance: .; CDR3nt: TGTGCCAGCACTCCAGGACTAGCGGGACTCCAAGAGACCCAGTACTTC; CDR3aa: CASTPGLAGLQETQYF
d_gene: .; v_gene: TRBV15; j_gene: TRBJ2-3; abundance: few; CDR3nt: TGTGCCACCAGCCGTGGGGGCTTGGATACGCAGTATTTT; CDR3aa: CATSRGGLDTQYF
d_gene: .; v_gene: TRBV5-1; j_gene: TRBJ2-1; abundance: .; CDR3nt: TGCGCCAGCAGATGGCGGGACAACAATGAGCAGTTCTTC; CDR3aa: CASRWRDNNEQFF
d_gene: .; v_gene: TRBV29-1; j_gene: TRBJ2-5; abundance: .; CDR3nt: TGCAGCGTTGAAGATCCCCGGGGAAAGACCCAGTACTTC; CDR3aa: CSVEDPRGKTQYF
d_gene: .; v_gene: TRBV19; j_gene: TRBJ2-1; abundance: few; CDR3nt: TGTGCCAGTAGTTCGCGGAACATATACAATGAGCAGTTCTTC; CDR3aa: CASSSRNIYNEQFF
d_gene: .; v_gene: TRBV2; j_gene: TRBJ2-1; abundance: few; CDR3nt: TGTGCCAGCAGTGAACAAAGGGGGTTTTCCTACAATGAGCAGTTCTTC; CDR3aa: CASSEQRGFSYNEQFF
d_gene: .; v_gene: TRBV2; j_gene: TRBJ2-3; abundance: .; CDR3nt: TGTGCCAGCAGTGAGTTTGGGCTCCGATGGTATACGCAGTATTTT; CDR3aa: CASSEFGLRWYTQYF
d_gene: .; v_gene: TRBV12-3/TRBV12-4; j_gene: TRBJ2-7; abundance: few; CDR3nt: TGTGCCAGCAGCCCTGACTACCTATACGAGCAGTACTTC; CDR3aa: CASSPDYLYEQYF
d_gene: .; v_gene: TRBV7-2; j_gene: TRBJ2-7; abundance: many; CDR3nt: TGTGCCAGCAGCCCCGGCTACGAGCAGTACTTC; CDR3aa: CASSPGYEQYF
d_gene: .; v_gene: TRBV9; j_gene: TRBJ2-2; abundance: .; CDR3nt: TGTGCCAGCAGTGCTTCCAGTCCCAACACCGGGGAGCTGTTTTTT; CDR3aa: CASSASSPNTGELFF
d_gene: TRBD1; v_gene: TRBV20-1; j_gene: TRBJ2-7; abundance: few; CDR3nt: TGCAGTGCTGGACCGGGACAGGGTTTCTACGAGCAGTACTTC; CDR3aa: CSAGPGQGFYEQYF
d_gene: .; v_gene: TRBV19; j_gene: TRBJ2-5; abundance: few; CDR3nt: TGTGCCAGTAGTATAGGAGGGTACCAAGAGACCCAGTACTTC; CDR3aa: CASSIGGYQETQYF
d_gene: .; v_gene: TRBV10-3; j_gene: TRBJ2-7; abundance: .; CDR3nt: TGTGCCATCAGGGACCGGTTGGGGGGCTACGAGCAGTACTTC; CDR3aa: CAIRDRLGGYEQYF